The 17 T cell receptor beta chains reported below all come from one sample, sequenced in a study of T cells in Graves' hyperthyroidism and ophthalmopathy (dated by TCRdb to the late 2010s). The library was made by multiplex PCR. TCRdb shows the sequencer as Illumina HiSeq 2000. The TCR beta CDR3 regions were amplified from RNA transcripts. A first-round RT-PCR of the TCR CDR3 used the HTBI primer set with the Qiagen OneStep RT-PCR kit. The public reads were reprocessed in TCRdb via fastp at Q25 and MiXCR, keeping in-frame beta chains. Rows are combined by CDR3 protein, so each entry shows the most common genes and DNA. Here the sample has a few hundred thousand distinct CDR3 sequences; approximately 14% occur a single time. The biggest ten clones account for approximately 14% of the sample. The sample was blood. The receptors shown here come from a woman between 40 and 55 years old with Graves' hyperthyroidism.

The rearrangement links TRBV25-1 to TRBJ1-2; 7 bases match TRBD1. Germline CDR1 is MGHDK and CDR2 is SYGVNS. This CDR3 comprises 13 residues. V dropped 8 bases and J dropped 3; count of bases not matched to a gene: 6. The CDR3 DNA follows: TGTGCCAGCCTAGCCGGGACAGACTATGGCTACACCTTC. The encoded protein is CASLAGTDYGYTF.

This clonotype showed up many times. The chain links TRBV12-3 or TRBV12-4 to TRBJ2-1; TRBD2 aligns across 9 bases. The CDR3 length is 15 residues. V shed 6 bases, J shed 7 bases, and the junction held 10 bases outside the gene matches. In DNA form, the CDR3 reads TGTGCCAGCAGCCCTAGCGGGATTCAGATTAATGAGCAGTTCTTC. Protein product: CASSPSGIQINEQFF.

The rearrangement uses TRBV15 and TRBJ2-1, with D maybe TRBD1 (6 bases). The CDR3 contains 17 residues. V lost 0 bases and J lost 5, with 17 bases in between. Looked up from germline, CDR1 is LNHNV and CDR2 is YYDKDF (reference sequence). The CDR3 is CATSRDEGDPLHNEQFF. DNA of the CDR3: TGTGCCACCAGCAGAGATGAGGGGGACCCCCTTCACAATGAGCAGTTCTTC.

Many counts were recorded for this clonotype. The gene calls are TRBV9 and TRBJ2-7, with TRBD2 matching 7 bases. CDR1 SGDLS and CDR2 YYNGEE come from the germline V gene. V lost 0 bases, J lost 6 bases, and 12 bases stayed unmatched. There are 16 residues in the CDR3. The DNA of the CDR3 is TGTGCCAGCAGCGTAGCTACGGTGGCGGGAGCTAGCGAGCAGTACTTC. Amino acid sequence: CASSVATVAGASEQYF. Filled out from reference TRBV9 and TRBJ2-7, the complete variable domain reads DSGVTQTPKHLITATGQRVTLRCSPRSGDLSVYWYQQSLDQGLQFLIQYYNGEERAKGNILERFSAQQFPDLHSELNLSSLELGDSALYFCASSVATVAGASEQYFGPGTRLTVT.

At least ten counts were recorded for this clonotype. The chain carries TRBV7-2 and TRBJ2-5, with D perhaps matching TRBD2 (6 bases). Germline assignment: CDR1 SGHTA and CDR2 FQGNSA. The CDR3 extends over 15 amino acids. V lost 2 bases to trimming and J lost 5 bases, with 15 bases between them. The CDR3 sequence: CASSLPAGSGETQYF. CDR3 coding DNA: TGTGCCAGCAGCTTACCGGCGGGGTCGGGGGAGACCCAGTACTTC.

The rearrangement uses TRBV20-1 and TRBJ2-1; 7 bases line up with TRBD2. The CDR3 extends over 17 amino acids. V was pared by 2 bases and J by 0 bases, with 10 bases of the junction left unmatched. Germline assignment: CDR1 DFQATT and CDR2 SNEGSKA (reference sequence). DNA of the CDR3: TGCAGTGCTAGAAACCGAGGAGCGGGAAGCTCCTACAATGAGCAGTTCTTC. Protein product: CSARNRGAGSSYNEQFF.

The table lists this clonotype with many counts. The chain combines TRBV20-1 with TRBJ2-7; 7 nucleotides align to TRBD2. J gave up 2 bases and V 0 bases, and 10 bases lay outside the gene matches. The germline gives CDR1 DFQATT, CDR2 SNEGSKA (reference sequence). CDR3 length: 16 amino acids. The CDR3 bases are TGCAGTGCTAGAGATACGGGCCTAGCGGTAGCCTACGAGCAGTACTTC. It yields the protein CSARDTGLAVAYEQYF.

The chain couples TRBV20-1 to TRBJ1-1; 7 positions match TRBD1. The germline CDR1 and CDR2 sequences are DFQATT and SNEGSKA (reference sequence). The CDR3 sequence is 13 residues long. The J segment lost 1 base and the V segment lost 4 bases, leaving 3 bases of the junction unmatched. The CDR3 here is CSATDRQNTEAFF. Written as DNA, the CDR3 is TGCAGTGCTACGGACAGGCAGAACACTGAAGCTTTCTTT.

The rearrangement uses TRBV19 and TRBJ2-7; 8 positions agree with TRBD1. V lost 4 bases and J lost 2; bases outside the gene matches: 4. Germline CDR1 is LNHDA and CDR2 is SQIVND (reference sequence). The length of the CDR3 is 14 residues. Here the CDR3 reads CASSTGQDTYEQYF. The CDR3, as DNA: TGTGCCAGTAGTACGGGACAGGATACCTACGAGCAGTACTTC.

This clonotype was detected a few times. This rearrangement joins TRBV2 to TRBJ1-1; 7 bases align to TRBD1. V gave up 8 bases and J gave up 2 bases; unmatched junction bases: 11. The CDR3 sequence is 15 residues long. The germline gives CDR1 SNHLY, CDR2 FYNNEI. For the CDR3, the DNA is TGTGCCAGCGTCGAGGGGGGACAGAGAAACACTGAAGCTTTCTTT. Residues: CASVEGGQRNTEAFF. The whole variable domain, filled in from reference TRBV2 and TRBJ1-1, reads EPEVTQTPSHQVTQMGQEVILRCVPISNHLYFYWYRQILGQKVEFLVSFYNNEISEKSEIFDDQFSVERPDGSNFTLKIRSTKLEDSAMYFCASVEGGQRNTEAFFGQGTRLTVV.

The CDR3: CASSLGLAGVKYNEQFF. The CDR3 coding sequence is TGTGCCAGCAGCCTAGGACTAGCGGGAGTAAAATACAATGAGCAGTTCTTC. V usage is TRBV7-9 and J usage is TRBJ2-1, with 13 nucleotides matching TRBD2. The ends lost 5 bases at V and 4 bases at J; junction bases unmatched: 8. CDR3 size: 17 residues. Per the germline V gene, CDR1 is SEHNR and CDR2 is FQNEAQ (reference sequence).

This clonotype came up many times. The CDR3 DNA reads TGTGCCATCAGTGAGTCAGGGGTTTACAATGAGCAGTTCTTC. It specifies CAISESGVYNEQFF. The chain combines TRBV10-3 with TRBJ2-1; maybe TRBD1 (5 bases). This CDR3 region has 14 residues. CDR1 is ENHRY, CDR2 SYGVKD, per germline. Trimming pared 0 bases from V and 4 bases from J, leaving 7 bases between.

In its sample, this clonotype was seen many times. The V call is TRBV2, the J call TRBJ1-1; D is unresolved. The germline gives CDR1 SNHLY, CDR2 FYNNEI. The CDR3 is 12 residues long. V lost 6 bases to trimming and J lost 0 bases, with 5 bases between them. This chain's CDR3 is CASRELNTEAFF. CDR3 nucleotides: TGTGCCAGCAGGGAGTTGAACACTGAAGCTTTCTTT. The entire variable domain, with the rest obtained from reference TRBV2 and TRBJ1-1, is as follows: EPEVTQTPSHQVTQMGQEVILRCVPISNHLYFYWYRQILGQKVEFLVSFYNNEISEKSEIFDDQFSVERPDGSNFTLKIRSTKLEDSAMYFCASRELNTEAFFGQGTRLTVV.

V and J are TRBV12-5 and TRBJ1-2; D possibly corresponds to TRBD1 (6 bases). Germline V gives CDR1 LGHNT, CDR2 FRNRAP. This CDR3 region has 14 residues. Trimming took off 2 bases at V and 8 bases at J, with 15 bases between the two ends. The CDR3 region is CASGLMEGVRGYTF. Written as DNA, the CDR3 is TGTGCTAGTGGTTTGATGGAGGGGGTAAGAGGCTACACCTTC. Full variable domain (rest looked up from reference TRBV12-5 and TRBJ1-2): DARVTQTPRHKVTEMGQEVTMRCQPILGHNTVFWYRQTMMQGLELLAYFRNRAPLDDSGMPKDRFSAEMPDATLATLKIQPSEPRDSAVYFCASGLMEGVRGYTFGSGTRLTVV.

This clonotype was seen many times. The chain recombines TRBV2 with TRBJ2-3; 8 positions agree with TRBD2. The ends lost 3 bases at V and 4 bases at J; junction bases unmatched: 3. The V gene's germline CDR1 is SNHLY and CDR2 FYNNEI. The CDR3 is made up of 14 amino acids. This chain's CDR3 is CASSEGLEADTQYF. The CDR3 DNA sequence: TGTGCCAGCAGTGAGGGACTAGAAGCAGATACGCAGTATTTT.

The rearrangement links TRBV24-1 to TRBJ2-2; D is ambiguous. The V gene's germline CDR1 is KGHDR and CDR2 SFDVKD. Trimming took 7 bases from V and 7 from J, leaving 15 bases between them. The CDR3 has 14 amino acids. The CDR3 nucleotides are TGTGCCACCAGAAGGTCCGGGCCGGACGGGGAGCTGTTTTTT. It translates to CATRRSGPDGELFF.

This clonotype was detected a few times. Possible read error: a much larger clone is one base away. This likely comes from a read error, as the CDR3 has no conserved phenylalanine or tryptophan at its end. V and J are TRBV28 and TRBJ1-6; 7 bases agree with TRBD1. This CDR3 has 14 residues. V trimming: 6 bases; J trimming: 7 bases; junction bases outside the gene matches: 6. Germline V gene sequence: CDR1 MDHEN, CDR2 SYDVKM. CDR3 region: CASRPGGNNSPLHS. Here the CDR3 DNA reads TGTGCCAGCAGGCCAGGGGGGAACAATTCACCCCTCCACTCT.